The 8 T cell receptor beta chains reported below all come from one sample, sequenced in a study of shared clonotypes between healthy human individuals. Some clones are missing from TCRdb's copy, which holds only in-frame ones; the method was immunoSEQ multiplex PCR. Here the sample spans approximately 810,000 clones, 92% being singletons. CD45RO-negative, CCR7-selected cells formed the naive CD8 fraction, which excluded terminally differentiated effector memory CD45RA+ cells. Sequenced: naive CD8+ T cells sorted from blood. Receptors originate from a man under 40 in good health.

The chain carries TRBV7-9 and TRBJ2-4, with 9 nucleotides matching TRBD2. Trimming at V came to 1 base and at J to 8 bases, leaving 6 bases not matched to a gene. The CDR3 extends over 15 amino acids. Looked up from germline, CDR1 is SEHNR and CDR2 is FQNEAQ (reference sequence). CDR3: CASSLVASGKDIQYF. The CDR3 DNA follows: TGTGCCAGCAGCTTAGTAGCTAGCGGGAAAGACATTCAGTACTTC.

V and J are TRBV5-4 and TRBJ2-5; D is possibly TRBD1 or TRBD2 (5 bases each). The CDR3 has 11 amino acids. The V end was cut by 2 bases, the J end by 7 bases, with 6 bases between. Germline values: CDR1 SGHNT, CDR2 YYREEE (reference sequence). CDR3 nucleotides: TGTGCCAGCAGCTTCGGGGCGACCCAGTACTTC. Its translation is CASSFGATQYF.

This clone was found a few times. This rearrangement joins TRBV11-2 to TRBJ1-5; tentatively, D is TRBD1 (5 bases). This CDR3 spans 15 amino acids. Trimming took off 2 bases at V and 4 bases at J, with 12 bases between the two ends. CDR1 SGHAT and CDR2 FQNNGV come from the germline V gene. The CDR3 nucleotides read TGTGCCAGCAGCTTAATTGGGACGTCTAATCAGCCCCAGCATTTT. This translates into CASSLIGTSNQPQHF. Using reference TRBV11-2 and TRBJ1-5 for the parts outside the CDR3, the full variable domain is EAGVAQSPRYKIIEKRQSVAFWCNPISGHATLYWYQQILGQGPKLLIQFQNNGVVDDSQLPKDRFSAERLKGVDSTLKIQPAKLEDSAVYLCASSLIGTSNQPQHFGDGTRLSIL.

V and J are TRBV15 and TRBJ2-1, with TRBD1 matching over 8 bases. The CDR3 loop spans 14 amino acids. Losses at the gene ends were 4 bases for V and 3 bases for J; bases not matched to a gene: 2. Germline-derived CDR1 and CDR2 are LNHNV and YYDKDF (reference sequence). Here the CDR3 reads CATSTGTGYNEQFF. In DNA, the CDR3 is TGTGCCACCAGCACCGGGACAGGCTACAATGAGCAGTTCTTC.

This rearrangement joins TRBV28 to TRBJ2-4, with D possibly called TRBD1 or TRBD2 (5 bases each). V was cut by 7 bases and J by 8 bases, with 33 bases left in between. Germline-derived CDR1 and CDR2 are MDHEN and SYDVKM. This CDR3 region has 19 residues. DNA for the CDR3: TGTGCCAGCATCTCAAGGACGGAACGGGTCTTTGGGGGTCGTGACATTCAGTACTTC. Its translation is CASISRTERVFGGRDIQYF.

The chain couples TRBV7-6 to TRBJ2-7; tentative D call: TRBD2 (5 bases). CDR1 is SGHVS and CDR2 is FNYEAQ in the germline V gene. The V end was cut by 8 bases, the J end by 0 bases, with 8 bases between. The CDR3 runs to 12 residues. The CDR3 region is CASRDSSYEQYF. The CDR3 coding sequence is TGTGCCAGCCGGGATAGCTCCTACGAGCAGTACTTC.

The chain has TRBV10-3 and TRBJ2-7, with 9 bases matching TRBD2. The CDR3 extends over 14 amino acids. Losses at the gene ends were 10 bases for V and 0 bases for J; bases not matched to a gene: 7. Germline V gene sequence: CDR1 ENHRY, CDR2 SYGVKD. The CDR3 reads CATFSGSGSYEQYF. Here the CDR3 DNA reads TGTGCCACCTTTAGCGGGAGCGGCTCCTACGAGCAGTACTTC.

V and J are TRBV19 and TRBJ2-1; 7 bases are a match to TRBD2. CDR1 and CDR2 from the germline V gene are LNHDA and SQIVND (reference sequence). The length of the CDR3 is 17 residues. The junction had 8 bases not matched to a gene; V was cut back by 1 base and J by 2 bases. CDR3: CASSIAGGSTPYNEQFF. The CDR3 coding sequence is TGTGCCAGTAGTATAGCTGGCGGGAGTACCCCCTACAATGAGCAGTTCTTC. Full variable domain (outside the CDR3, taken from reference TRBV19 and TRBJ2-1): DGGITQSPKYLFRKEGQNVTLSCEQNLNHDAMYWYRQDPGQGLRLIYYSQIVNDFQKGDIAEGYSVSREKKESFPLTVTSAQKNPTAFYLCASSIAGGSTPYNEQFFGPGTRLTVL.